The 28 T cell receptor beta chains in this list originate from one sample, sequenced in a study of blood T cell repertoires in COVID-19. The repertoire was sequenced with immunoSEQ multiplex PCR; TCRdb's copy has only in-frame clones and lacks some. The sample includes roughly 120,000 clones, around 85% of them seen just once. The sample was peripheral blood. All receptors derive from a woman aged 55-75 years with COVID-19, enrolled during active disease.

The chain combines TRBV6-2 or TRBV6-3 with TRBJ1-5, with a weak D call TRBD1 (5 bases). The V end lost 2 bases, the J end lost 4 bases, and 12 bases lay between the germline ends. This CDR3 has 15 amino acids. Looked up from germline, CDR1 is MNHEY and CDR2 is SVGEGT. CDR3 DNA: TGTGCCAGCAGTTACCAGGGCAGGGATAATCAGCCCCAGCATTTT. It codes for CASSYQGRDNQPQHF.

V gene TRBV5-6 combines with J gene TRBJ2-3; D not certain. V lost 4 bases, J lost 4 bases, and 4 bases lay in between. The CDR3 spans 11 residues. From germline, CDR1 is SGHDT and CDR2 YYEEEE. The CDR3 sequence is CASSLADTQYF. CDR3 DNA: TGTGCCAGCAGCCTAGCAGATACGCAGTATTTT.

The J gene is TRBJ2-1, the V gene TRBV29-1; D might be TRBD2 (7 bases). The CDR3 extends over 15 amino acids. Germline assignment: CDR1 SQVTM and CDR2 ANQGSEA. Trimming took 4 bases from V and 0 from J, leaving 13 bases between them. The CDR3 bases are TGCAGCGTTGCTGGTGGGGGGGCCTCCTACAATGAGCAGTTCTTC. Translating gives CSVAGGGASYNEQFF.

The rearrangement uses TRBV11-2 and TRBJ2-7; D is perhaps TRBD2 (5 bases). The V end lost 3 bases, the J end lost 4 bases, and 16 bases lay between the germline ends. CDR1 and CDR2 from the germline V gene are SGHAT and FQNNGV. CDR3 length: 15 amino acids. The CDR3 coding sequence is TGTGCCAGCAGCTTGGACTCTAGAGTGGGTTACGAGCAGTACTTC. Translated: CASSLDSRVGYEQYF.

The rearrangement links TRBV18 to TRBJ1-1; 7 bases agree with TRBD1. Trimming cost V 6 bases and J 3 bases; bases outside gene matches: 7. This CDR3 contains 14 residues. CDR1 is KGHSH, CDR2 LQKENI, per germline. The CDR3 DNA is TGTGCCAGCTCCCCTACAGGGGTGCACACTGAAGCTTTCTTT. Translated: CASSPTGVHTEAFF.

The chain links TRBV7-9 to TRBJ1-5, with a weak D call TRBD1 (5 bases). Germline CDR1 and CDR2: SEHNR and FQNEAQ (reference sequence). The length of the CDR3 is 18 residues. Trimming took 0 bases from V and 5 from J, leaving 20 bases between them. The CDR3 nucleotides read TGTGCCAGCAGCTTAGCGATCCAGGGTTTTCTAAAGGATCAGCCCCAGCATTTT. Residues: CASSLAIQGFLKDQPQHF.

The rearrangement uses TRBV11-3 and TRBJ1-1; 7 bases are shared with TRBD1. This CDR3 comprises 13 residues. Germline lookup yields CDR1 SGHNT and CDR2 YENEEA. Trimming removed 8 bases from V and 1 base from J; junction bases left unmatched: 4. CDR3 region: CASSGTANTEAFF. CDR3 coding DNA: TGTGCCAGCTCCGGGACAGCGAACACTGAAGCTTTCTTT. The complete variable domain, with remaining parts taken from reference TRBV11-3 and TRBJ1-1, reads EAGVVQSPRYKIIEKKQPVAFWCNPISGHNTLYWYLQNLGQGPELLIRYENEEAVDDSQLPKDRFSAERLKGVDSTLKIQPAELGDSAVYLCASSGTANTEAFFGQGTRLTVV.

The chain links TRBV18 to TRBJ2-1, with unresolved D. CDR3 length equals 12 residues. Trimming took off 3 bases at V and 8 bases at J, with 8 bases between the two ends. CDR1 is KGHSH, CDR2 LQKENI, per germline. CDR3 bases: TGTGCCAGCTCACCGCTTACGGATGAGCAGTTCTTC. This codes for CASSPLTDEQFF.

This chain uses TRBV27 with TRBJ1-3, with TRBD1 identical over 7 bases. Trimming took 9 bases from V and 2 from J; bases not matched to a gene: 10. Germline CDR1 and CDR2: MNHEY and SMNVEV (reference sequence). The CDR3 is 15 amino acids. The CDR3 DNA reads as TGTGCCAGTTCGCGAACAGGGGTGGCTGGAAACACCATATATTTT. Translation: CASSRTGVAGNTIYF.

In this sample, this clone turned up a few times. V usage is TRBV5-1 and J usage is TRBJ2-7, with 10 bases aligning to TRBD2. Germline V lookup: CDR1 SGHRS, CDR2 YFSETQ. The CDR3 runs 14 residues. The trim removed 4 bases at V and 3 bases at J, leaving 4 bases unmatched. DNA for the CDR3: TGCGCCAGCAGCAAACGGACTAGCGGCTACGAGCAGTACTTC. This codes for CASSKRTSGYEQYF.

This sequence joins TRBV6-5 and TRBJ1-6; tentatively, D is TRBD1 (6 bases). Trimming stripped 7 bases from V and 9 bases from J, with 16 bases between. The CDR3 runs 14 residues. From germline, CDR1 is MNHEY and CDR2 SVGAGI. Written as DNA, the CDR3 is TGTGCCAGCAAGTGGGACAACTCCGGTTCACCCCTCCACTTT. This translates into CASKWDNSGSPLHF.

The chain is built from TRBV2 and TRBJ1-2; no firm D call. The germline V gene has CDR1 SNHLY and CDR2 FYNNEI. The V gene lost 2 bases and the J gene lost 8 bases, with 3 bases spanning the gap. CDR3 length equals 10 residues. The CDR3 spells CASSEQGYTF. The CDR3 DNA sequence: TGTGCCAGCAGTGAACAGGGCTACACCTTC.

V usage is TRBV3-1 (or the pseudogene TRBV3-2) and J usage is TRBJ2-5; 9 positions agree with TRBD1. Trimming at V came to 6 bases and at J to 5 bases, leaving 13 bases not matched to a gene. Germline V CDR1 and CDR2: LGHDT, YNNKEL (reference sequence). The CDR3 runs to 16 residues. DNA of the CDR3: TGTGCCAGCAGGGATCTCCTGGGGACAGGGCAGGAGACCCAGTACTTC. Translated, it gives CASRDLLGTGQETQYF.

The chain has TRBV27 and TRBJ2-7, with 8 bases that match TRBD1. This CDR3 contains 18 residues. The trim removed 1 base at V and 0 bases at J, leaving 11 bases unmatched. Germline V gene data show CDR1 as MNHEY and CDR2 as SMNVEV (reference sequence). The CDR3 sequence: CASSLYGSGGFSSYEQYF. CDR3 DNA: TGTGCCAGCAGTTTATACGGATCAGGGGGCTTCAGCTCCTACGAGCAGTACTTC.

The CDR3 here is CASSQAFVTEVQPQHF. CDR3 DNA: TGCGCCAGCAGCCAAGCTTTCGTGACAGAGGTTCAGCCCCAGCATTTT. This chain uses TRBV4-1 with TRBJ1-5; D may be TRBD1 (5 bases). Between the trimmed V and J ends, which lost 1 base and 6 bases, there was a span of 16 bases. Looked up from germline, CDR1 is MGHRA and CDR2 is YSYEKL. The CDR3 consists of 16 residues.

The rearrangement links TRBV18 to TRBJ1-2, with 7 bases aligning to TRBD1. CDR1 is KGHSH and CDR2 is LQKENI in the germline V gene. J lost 0 bases, V lost 2 bases, and 3 bases had no gene match. The CDR3 is made up of 15 amino acids. Here the CDR3 reads CASSPTGEANYGYTF. As DNA, the CDR3 is TGTGCCAGCTCACCAACAGGGGAAGCTAACTATGGCTACACCTTC.

The V gene is TRBV18, the J gene TRBJ1-4; perhaps TRBD1 as D (6 bases). Germline CDR1 is KGHSH and CDR2 is LQKENI. This CDR3 region has 14 residues. Trimming stripped 2 bases from V and 15 bases from J, with 19 bases between. CDR3 nucleotide sequence: TGTGCCAGCTCACCATCGGGGGGCAGGATGAGGTTGTTTTTT. This sequence encodes CASSPSGGRMRLFF.

This chain joins TRBV5-4 and TRBJ2-1; 7 bases map to TRBD2. Losses at the gene ends were 4 bases for V and 5 bases for J; bases not matched to a gene: 12. Germline V gives CDR1 SGHNT, CDR2 YYREEE (reference sequence). The CDR3 length is 16 residues. As DNA, the CDR3 is TGTGCCAGCAGCCCTTTTCCCCAGCGGGGCGACAATGAGCAGTTCTTC. The encoded protein is CASSPFPQRGDNEQFF.

J is TRBJ2-1 and V is TRBV4-3; 8 positions agree with TRBD2. The CDR3 runs 19 residues. Per germline, CDR1 LGHNA and CDR2 YSLEER. Trimming took 1 base from V and 5 from J; bases not matched to a gene: 16. The CDR3 is CASSQARGTSGRVNNEQFF. DNA for the CDR3: TGCGCCAGCAGCCAAGCAAGGGGGACAAGCGGGAGAGTAAACAATGAGCAGTTCTTC.

This chain connects TRBV4-1 to TRBJ1-1, with 10 bases identical to TRBD1. CDR1 is MGHRA and CDR2 is YSYEKL in the germline V gene. The ends lost 1 base at V and 3 bases at J; junction bases unmatched: 2. The CDR3 contains 15 residues. The CDR3 region has the DNA TGCGCCAGCAGCCAAGGACAGGGGGCATACACTGAAGCTTTCTTT. This encodes CASSQGQGAYTEAFF.

Here the CDR3 DNA reads TGTGCCAGCCTATGGACAGGGGGCACCTATGGCTACACCTTC. As protein: CASLWTGGTYGYTF. This sequence joins TRBV2 and TRBJ1-2; 11 bases align to TRBD1. This CDR3 contains 14 residues. The V gene end was trimmed by 8 bases and the J gene end by 4 bases; junction bases not matched to a gene: 6. CDR1 is SNHLY, CDR2 FYNNEI, per germline. The complete variable domain, with remaining parts taken from reference TRBV2 and TRBJ1-2, reads EPEVTQTPSHQVTQMGQEVILRCVPISNHLYFYWYRQILGQKVEFLVSFYNNEISEKSEIFDDQFSVERPDGSNFTLKIRSTKLEDSAMYFCASLWTGGTYGYTFGSGTRLTVV.

This sequence joins TRBV6-5 and TRBJ2-5, with D possibly TRBD2 on 6 matching bases. There are 14 residues in the CDR3. CDR1 is MNHEY, CDR2 SVGAGI, per germline. V was clipped by 10 bases and J by 4 bases, with 19 bases between them. The CDR3 coding sequence is TGTGCCACCCGCCTGGGTTACGGGGGAGAGACCCAGTACTTC. Translating gives CATRLGYGGETQYF.

The V and J genes are TRBV10-2 and TRBJ1-5; D is undetermined. V was clipped by 7 bases and J by 0 bases, with 10 bases between them. CDR1 WSHSY and CDR2 SAAADI come from the germline V gene. This CDR3 region has 14 residues. The CDR3 region is CASTGSYSNQPQHF. CDR3 in DNA: TGCGCCAGCACCGGGAGTTATAGCAATCAGCCCCAGCATTTT.

A remark on this clone: Other DNA sequences in this specimen translate into the identical CDR3. This chain joins TRBV6-4 and TRBJ1-1; the D gene is possibly TRBD1 (6 bases). CDR1 is MRHNA and CDR2 is SNTAGT in the germline V gene. Trimming shortened V by 6 bases and J by 2 bases, and 10 bases separated the two germline ends. The CDR3 loop spans 13 amino acids. CDR3 nucleotides: TGTGCCAGCAGCACGGACAGTAACACTGAAGCTTTCTTT. Protein sequence: CASSTDSNTEAFF.

The chain recombines TRBV3-1 (or the pseudogene TRBV3-2) with TRBJ1-2; 8 bases are shared with TRBD1. CDR1 is LGHDT and CDR2 is YNNKEL in the germline V gene (reference sequence). Losses at the gene ends were 1 base for V and 5 bases for J; bases not matched to a gene: 6. The CDR3 length is 15 residues. The CDR3 nucleotides are TGTGCCAGCAGCCAAGGACAACAGGGGGGTTATGGCTACACCTTC. It specifies CASSQGQQGGYGYTF.

This rearrangement joins TRBV5-1 to TRBJ1-1; 9 bases map to TRBD1. V was pared by 4 bases and J by 4 bases, with 5 bases of the junction left unmatched. Germline V CDR1 and CDR2: SGHRS, YFSETQ. The CDR3 extends over 14 amino acids. CDR3 nucleotides: TGCGCCAGCAGCCGGACAGGGGCAGGCACTGAAGCTTTCTTT. Protein product: CASSRTGAGTEAFF. The full variable domain, rest sourced from reference TRBV5-1 and TRBJ1-1, is KAGVTQTPRYLIKTRGQQVTLSCSPISGHRSVSWYQQTPGQGLQFLFEYFSETQRNKGNFPGRFSGRQFSNSRSEMNVSTLELGDSALYLCASSRTGAGTEAFFGQGTRLTVV.

The gene calls are TRBV4-2 and TRBJ2-1; 9 bases match TRBD1. The CDR3 contains 16 residues. V dropped 2 bases and J dropped 4; count of bases not matched to a gene: 6. Germline lookup yields CDR1 LGHNA and CDR2 YNFKEQ. CDR3 sequence reads: CASSQKGQGIYNEQFF. The DNA of the CDR3 is TGTGCCAGCAGCCAAAAGGGACAGGGCATATACAATGAGCAGTTCTTC.

Comment on this clone: In the same sample, other DNA sequences code for this CDR3. This chain joins TRBV15 and TRBJ1-5; D uncertain. Between the trimmed V and J ends, which lost 0 bases and 4 bases, there was a span of 7 bases. The germline V gene has CDR1 LNHNV and CDR2 YYDKDF (reference sequence). The CDR3 covers 14 residues. The CDR3 nucleotides are TGTGCCACCAGCAGAGATCGGGGAAATCAGCCCCAGCATTTT. As protein: CATSRDRGNQPQHF.